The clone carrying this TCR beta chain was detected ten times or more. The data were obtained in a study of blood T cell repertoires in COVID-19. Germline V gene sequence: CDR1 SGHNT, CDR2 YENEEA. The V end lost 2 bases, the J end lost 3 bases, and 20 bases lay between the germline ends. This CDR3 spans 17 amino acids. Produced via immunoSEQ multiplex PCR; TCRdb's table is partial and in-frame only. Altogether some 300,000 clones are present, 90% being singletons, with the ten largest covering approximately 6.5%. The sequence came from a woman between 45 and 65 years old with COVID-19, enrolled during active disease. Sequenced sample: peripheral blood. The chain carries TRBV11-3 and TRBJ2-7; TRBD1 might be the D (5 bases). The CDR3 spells CASSLRSPGETDYEQYF. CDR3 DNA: TGTGCCAGCAGCTTACGATCCCCAGGTGAGACAGACTACGAGCAGTACTTC.